The sequence of this T cell receptor (beta chain) was determined in a study of immune evolution from preneoplasia to lung adenocarcinoma. Between the mid-2010s and the late 2010s, patients underwent resection in Japan or China. Two lung cancer pathologists independently confirmed each histologic diagnosis. Sequencing used immunoSEQ multiplex PCR; TCRdb keeps in-frame clones, though not all of them. The data show about 4,700 clones, with about 80% seen just once and under 9.5% held by the top ten. Concerning this clone itself: Antigen unknown.

This CDR3 is 13 amino acids long. CDR1 SGHTA and CDR2 FQGTGA come from the germline V gene. V lost 4 bases to trimming and J lost 5 bases, with 11 bases between them. Study results and limitations: Later-stage lesions seemingly showed higher T cell density and diversity than normal lung. Normal lung had the highest top T cell clone frequencies.

The source is a person aged 55-80 years with lung adenocarcinoma. Sample: FFPE adjacent normal lung tissue. The chain combines TRBV7-3 with TRBJ2-5, with D perhaps TRBD2 (6 bases). CDR3 in DNA: TGTGCCAGCAGCTGGAGGGTTGGGGAGACCCAGTACTTC. This translates into CASSWRVGETQYF.